This T cell receptor (beta chain) was sequenced during a study of blood T cells in healthy people across ages. Sample-barcoded 5' priming and a J-beta primer mix drove a second PCR of roughly 7 to 11 cycles. TCRdb re-called the 5' RACE reads with MiXCR, one entry per CDR3 protein. Among fewer than 800,000 distinct CDR3 sequences, around 49% were seen once, and the ten largest hold around 32%. This CDR3 spans 15 amino acids. The germline CDR1 and CDR2 sequences are SGHRS and YFSETQ. J was trimmed by 5 bases and V by 4 bases; bases with no gene match: 8. Note on this clonotype: Its antigen is not identified.

General observations from the study: Age brought a roughly linear fall in TCR beta diversity measured per million T cells.

The clonotype comes from a woman aged 60 to 75 in good health. Sequencing input: blood. This chain joins TRBV5-1 and TRBJ1-2, with 10 bases that match TRBD1. This CDR3 is CASSTGTGEAYGYTF. CDR3 DNA: TGCGCCAGCAGCACCGGGACAGGGGAGGCGTATGGCTACACCTTC. Together with reference TRBV5-1 and TRBJ1-2, the CDR3 gives the full variable domain: KAGVTQTPRYLIKTRGQQVTLSCSPISGHRSVSWYQQTPGQGLQFLFEYFSETQRNKGNFPGRFSGRQFSNSRSEMNVSTLELGDSALYLCASSTGTGEAYGYTFGSGTRLTVV.